The T cell receptor (beta chain) under discussion was sequenced for a study of type 1 regulatory T cells. Study as a whole: T-allo10 is an in vitro-generated, Tr1-enriched CD4 T cell product specific for alloantigen.

MiXCR, applied by TCRdb to the reads, yields one record per CDR3 protein. This sample has under 30,000 distinct CDR3 sequences, with approximately 51% found just once. Remarks on this clonotype: What it binds is unknown.

V lost 8 bases and J 7 bases, leaving 15 bases between the germline ends. This CDR3 comprises 13 residues. Germline loops: CDR1 SEHNR, CDR2 FQNEAQ (reference sequence). The clonotype originates from a human donor in good health. Sequencing was done on a sample of cultured T cells, either the whole culture or a sorted T cell fraction (not recorded which). The V call is TRBV7-9, the J call TRBJ2-1; D assignment may be TRBD1 or TRBD2 (5 bases each). The CDR3 DNA follows: TGTGCCAGCTCTCGGGGATGGGGGAATGAGCAGTTCTTC. Its translation: CASSRGWGNEQFF.